The sequence of this T cell receptor (beta chain) was determined in a study of cytomegalovirus exposure and HLA in healthy donors. Points on this clone: Its antigen is currently unknown.

Study findings and constraints: Accurate predictions that matched the HLA-A and HLA-B alleles of most subjects were reportedly made from TCR beta sequences. In a later analysis, DRB1 alleles had the most associated TCRs; HLA-C alleles the fewest.

PCR involved 60 Vbeta and 13 Jbeta primers. Using immunoSEQ multiplex PCR, the repertoire was profiled, and TCRdb retains in-frame clones only, with some absent. The table includes roughly 110,000 clones, over 55% detected once. CDR3 length: 13 amino acids. Germline-derived CDR1 and CDR2 are SGHAT and FQNNGV. V was pared by 4 bases and J by 7 bases, with 10 bases between. This receptor was identified in a female donor in good health and CMV-seronegative. Sequenced input: PBMCs. The rearrangement links TRBV11-2 to TRBJ1-4; D is uncertain. In DNA form, the CDR3 reads TGTGCCAGCAGCTCCACGTCGGTTGAAAAACTGTTTTTT. Translated, it gives CASSSTSVEKLFF.